Listed here is a single T cell receptor beta chain. This sample is drawn from a study of blood T cell repertoires in COVID-19. Study-level information: Some COVID-19 samples were acute and others convalescent; all came from the United States, Italy and Spain. In each case, the material was cDNA or gDNA derived from T cells, B-cell-depleted T cells, or PBMCs.

The authors' processing: Researchers report that nucleated cell counts were estimated from reference gene primer amplification. Libraries were prepared by immunoSEQ multiplex PCR; TCRdb keeps only in-frame clonotypes and omits some of them. Clonal size and the V and J genes are those of that table, whereas D and trimming came from the DNA. The sample has about 310,000 clones; roughly 86% are singletons. Looked up from germline, CDR1 is MNHEY and CDR2 is SVGAGI. CDR3 length equals 14 residues. Trimming removed 8 bases at V and 5 bases at J, with 16 bases between. Sample: PBMCs or T cells enriched from blood (not recorded which). The TCR originated in a woman younger than 30 who had recovered from COVID-19. The chain carries TRBV6-5 and TRBJ1-5, with D perhaps TRBD1 (6 bases). The CDR3 bases are TGTGCCAGCCAAGCGACAGGATCCTATCAGCCCCAGCATTTT. This gives the protein CASQATGSYQPQHF.